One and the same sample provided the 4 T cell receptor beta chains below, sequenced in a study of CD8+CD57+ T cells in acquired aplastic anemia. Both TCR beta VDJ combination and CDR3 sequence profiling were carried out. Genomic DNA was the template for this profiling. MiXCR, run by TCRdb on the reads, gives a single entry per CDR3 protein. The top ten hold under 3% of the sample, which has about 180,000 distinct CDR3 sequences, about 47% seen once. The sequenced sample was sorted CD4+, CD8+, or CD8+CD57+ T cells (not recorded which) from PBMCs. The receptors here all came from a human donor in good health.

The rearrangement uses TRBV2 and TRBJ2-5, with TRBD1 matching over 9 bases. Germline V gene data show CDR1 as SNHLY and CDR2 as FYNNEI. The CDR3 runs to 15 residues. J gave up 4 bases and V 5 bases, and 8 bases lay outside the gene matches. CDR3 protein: CASSTSGTGRETQYF. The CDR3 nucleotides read TGTGCCAGCAGTACGTCCGGGACAGGGAGAGAGACCCAGTACTTC.

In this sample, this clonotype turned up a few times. The CDR3 region has the DNA TGTGCCATCAGTGTTCGATCGGAACGGGCTGAAGCTTTCTTT. Its translation is CAISVRSERAEAFF. This chain connects TRBV10-3 to TRBJ1-1; D is ambiguous. Looked up from germline, CDR1 is ENHRY and CDR2 is SYGVKD. This CDR3 is built from 14 residues. Trimming cost V 4 bases and J 6 bases, with 15 bases left between them.

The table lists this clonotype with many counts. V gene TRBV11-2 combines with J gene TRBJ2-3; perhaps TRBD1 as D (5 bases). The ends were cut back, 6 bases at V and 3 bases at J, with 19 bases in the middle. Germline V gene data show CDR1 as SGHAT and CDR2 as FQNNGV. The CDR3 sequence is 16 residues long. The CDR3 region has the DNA TGTGCCAGCAGGACCAGGGTTATGAGTTCTACAGATACGCAGTATTTT. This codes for CASRTRVMSSTDTQYF.

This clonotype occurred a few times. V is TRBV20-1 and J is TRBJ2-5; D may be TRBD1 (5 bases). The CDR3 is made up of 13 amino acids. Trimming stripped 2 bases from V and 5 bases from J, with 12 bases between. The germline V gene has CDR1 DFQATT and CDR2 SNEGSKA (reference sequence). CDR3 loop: CSARLTGRETQYF. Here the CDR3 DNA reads TGCAGTGCTAGATTAACAGGACGGGAGACCCAGTACTTC.